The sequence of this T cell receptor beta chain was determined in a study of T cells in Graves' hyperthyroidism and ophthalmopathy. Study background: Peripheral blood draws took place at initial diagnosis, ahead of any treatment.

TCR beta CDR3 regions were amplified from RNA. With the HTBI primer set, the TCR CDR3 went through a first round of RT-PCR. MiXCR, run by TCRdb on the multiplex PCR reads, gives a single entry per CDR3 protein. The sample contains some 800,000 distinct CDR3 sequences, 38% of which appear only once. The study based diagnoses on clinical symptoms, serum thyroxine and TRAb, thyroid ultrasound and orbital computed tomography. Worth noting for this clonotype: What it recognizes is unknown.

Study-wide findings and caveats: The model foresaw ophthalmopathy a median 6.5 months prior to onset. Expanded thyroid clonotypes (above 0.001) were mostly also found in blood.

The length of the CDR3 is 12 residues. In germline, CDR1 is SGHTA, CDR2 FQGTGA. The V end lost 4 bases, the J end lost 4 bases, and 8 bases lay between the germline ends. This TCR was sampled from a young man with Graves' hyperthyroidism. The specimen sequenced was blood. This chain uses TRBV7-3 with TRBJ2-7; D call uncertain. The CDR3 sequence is CASSSSNYEQYF. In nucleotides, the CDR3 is TGTGCCAGCAGCTCTTCAAATTACGAGCAGTACTTC.